A single T cell receptor beta chain is shown here with its context. In germline, CDR1 is SEHNR, CDR2 FQNEAQ (reference sequence). The CDR3 sequence is 16 residues long. The V segment lost 0 bases and the J segment 5 bases; nucleotides outside the gene matches: 5. This sample is part of a study of blood T cell repertoires in COVID-19. Background on the study: Acute and convalescent COVID-19 samples came from the United States, Italy and Spain. From T cells, B-cell-depleted T cells, or PBMCs came the material, which was cDNA or gDNA.

In the study's own analysis: Amplified reference gene primers provided the basis for estimating nucleated cell counts. Only in-frame clones appear in the TCRdb table, and some are missing; sequencing was by immunoSEQ multiplex PCR. D and trimming were read from the DNA, whereas the V and J calls and clone size are those reported in that table. The repertoire includes about 250,000 clones, just under 85% of them detected once, and about 9.6% sits in the top ten. The TCR originated in a man older than 75 with acute or convalescent COVID-19. The source material was peripheral blood. The chain carries TRBV7-9 and TRBJ1-3, with 9 nucleotides matching TRBD1. The CDR3 loop is CASSLARGQGRNTIYF. DNA of the CDR3: TGTGCCAGCAGCTTAGCGAGGGGACAGGGCAGAAACACCATATATTTT.